The present TCR beta chain was sequenced within a study of blood T cell repertoires in COVID-19 (dated by TCRdb to the early 2020s). Turning to the overall study: Samples from collaborators originated in the United States, Italy and Spain and spanned both the acute and convalescent phases of COVID-19. The material from the prospective study consisted of cDNA or gDNA derived from T cells, B-cell-depleted T cells, or PBMCs. Subjects who had been exposed to COVID-19, were actively infected with it, or had recovered from it provided the deeply sampled blood TCRbeta repertoires that made up the dataset. The repertoires were released in a freely available public database meant as a resource for research on the immune response to SARS-CoV-2. The samples were drawn from two sources: the first 160 participants of the ongoing ImmuneRACE study, and 1,254 subjects contributed by 6 global collaborators. Nearly every sample came with metadata listing a de-identified subject ID, COVID-19 status, age in years and sex. HLA class I and class II types, where available, came from metadata supplied by the sample provider rather than from assay-based typing. General conclusions and limits of the study: Clinical and demographic metadata were provided uncurated, with the amount varying by source and participant.

TCRbeta CDR3 regions were amplified from genomic DNA using the immunoSEQ Assay, a bias-controlled multiplex PCR. The paper's processing steps were these. The number of nucleated cells in each sample was estimated by amplification of reference gene primers within the assay. Sequence reads were collapsed and filtered to measure the absolute abundance of every unique TCRbeta CDR3 rearrangement. For each sample, productive Simpson clonality was calculated by taking the square root of Simpson's diversity index across productive rearrangements. As stored in TCRdb, this immuneACCESS dataset retains in-frame rearrangements with V and J assigned. A fraction of the clones does not appear; measured against another copy, unresolved V genes explain less than half of the discrepancy, and the remainder lacks a known reason. The V and J calls and the clone size are those of that table, but D and trimming were determined from the DNA. This sample holds about 210,000 clones; about nine tenths were observed only once. The top ten clones comprise roughly 0.69% of the sample.

Notes on this clone: What antigen it recognizes has not been identified. Within one base of it there is no much larger clone, and no base qualities were kept.

For CDR1 and CDR2, the germline V gene lists MGHRA and YSYEKL. Including the terminal cysteine and phenylalanine, the CDR3 comprises 15 residues. CDR3 DNA only is kept here, 45 bases in frame from base 1. V lost 4 bases and J lost 1 base, and the count of bases not matched to a germline gene is 2. Collaborating institutions collected whole blood in K2EDTA tubes following their own protocols. For TCRbeta analysis, collaborators shipped samples as frozen whole blood, isolated PBMCs, or DNA extracted from either of those sample types. This clonotype was sampled from a man in his forties with acute or convalescent COVID-19. The sequenced sample consisted of peripheral blood. This chain joins TRBV4-1 to TRBJ2-2; the central 8 bases match TRBD2. The CDR3 has the sequence CASSLAGLNTGELFF. The nucleotides are TGCGCCAGCAGCCTAGCGGGATTGAACACCGGGGAGCTGTTTTTT.